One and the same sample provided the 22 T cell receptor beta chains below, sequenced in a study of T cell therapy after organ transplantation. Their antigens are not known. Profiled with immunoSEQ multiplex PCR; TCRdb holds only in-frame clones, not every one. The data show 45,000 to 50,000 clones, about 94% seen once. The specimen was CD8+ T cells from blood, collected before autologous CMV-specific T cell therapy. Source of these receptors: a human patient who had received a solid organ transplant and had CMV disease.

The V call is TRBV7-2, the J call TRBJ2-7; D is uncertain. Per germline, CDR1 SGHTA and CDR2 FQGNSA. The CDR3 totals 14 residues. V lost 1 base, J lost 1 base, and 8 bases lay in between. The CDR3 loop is CASSLVSDSYEQYF. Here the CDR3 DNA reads TGTGCCAGCAGCTTAGTATCCGATTCCTACGAGCAGTACTTC.

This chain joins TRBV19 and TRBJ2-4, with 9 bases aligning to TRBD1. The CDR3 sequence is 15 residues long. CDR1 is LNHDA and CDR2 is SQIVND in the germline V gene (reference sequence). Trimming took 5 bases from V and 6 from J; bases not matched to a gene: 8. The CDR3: CASSLQGAAGNIQYF. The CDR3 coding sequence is TGTGCCAGTAGTTTACAGGGGGCAGCAGGAAACATTCAGTACTTC. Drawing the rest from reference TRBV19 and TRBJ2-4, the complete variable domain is DGGITQSPKYLFRKEGQNVTLSCEQNLNHDAMYWYRQDPGQGLRLIYYSQIVNDFQKGDIAEGYSVSREKKESFPLTVTSAQKNPTAFYLCASSLQGAAGNIQYFGAGTRLSVL.

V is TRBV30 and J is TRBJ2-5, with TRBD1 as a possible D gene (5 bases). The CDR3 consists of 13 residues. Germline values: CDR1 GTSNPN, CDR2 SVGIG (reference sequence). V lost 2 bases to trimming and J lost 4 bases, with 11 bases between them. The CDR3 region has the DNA TGTGCCTGGAGTCAGGGAAGGGGAGAGACCCAGTACTTC. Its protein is CAWSQGRGETQYF.

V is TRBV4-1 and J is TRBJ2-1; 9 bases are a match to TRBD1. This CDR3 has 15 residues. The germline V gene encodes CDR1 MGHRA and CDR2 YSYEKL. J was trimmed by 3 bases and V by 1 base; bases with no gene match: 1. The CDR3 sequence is CASSQGTGDYNEQFF. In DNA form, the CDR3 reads TGCGCCAGCAGCCAAGGGACAGGGGACTACAATGAGCAGTTCTTC.

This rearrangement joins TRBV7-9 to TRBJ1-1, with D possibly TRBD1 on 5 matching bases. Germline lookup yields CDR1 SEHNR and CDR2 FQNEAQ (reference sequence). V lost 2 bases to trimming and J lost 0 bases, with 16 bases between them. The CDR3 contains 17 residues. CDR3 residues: CASSLFGRGSLNTEAFF. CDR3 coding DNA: TGTGCCAGCAGCTTATTTGGGAGGGGATCGTTGAACACTGAAGCTTTCTTT.

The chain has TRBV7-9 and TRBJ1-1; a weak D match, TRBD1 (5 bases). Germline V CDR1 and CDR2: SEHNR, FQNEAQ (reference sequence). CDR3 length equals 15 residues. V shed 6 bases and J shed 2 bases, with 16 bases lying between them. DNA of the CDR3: TGTGCCAGCAGTCCCTCCGGGCAGGGTAACACTGAAGCTTTCTTT. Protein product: CASSPSGQGNTEAFF.

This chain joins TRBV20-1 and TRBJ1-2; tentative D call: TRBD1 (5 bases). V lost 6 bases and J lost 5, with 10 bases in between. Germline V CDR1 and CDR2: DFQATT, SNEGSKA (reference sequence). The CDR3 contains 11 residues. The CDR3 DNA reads TGCAGTGCCGACAGTGAATATGGCTACACCTTC. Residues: CSADSEYGYTF.

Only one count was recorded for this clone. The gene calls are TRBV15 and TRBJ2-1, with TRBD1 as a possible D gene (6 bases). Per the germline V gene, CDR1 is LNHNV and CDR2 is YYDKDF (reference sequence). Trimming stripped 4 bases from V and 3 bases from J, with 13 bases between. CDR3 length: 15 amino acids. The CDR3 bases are TGTGCCACCAGCATCCGGGGACAAAACTACAATGAGCAGTTCTTC. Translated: CATSIRGQNYNEQFF. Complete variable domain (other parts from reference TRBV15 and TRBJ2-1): DAMVIQNPRYQVTQFGKPVTLSCSQTLNHNVMYWYQQKSSQAPKLLFHYYDKDFNNEADTPDNFQSRRPNTSFCFLDIRSPGLGDTAMYLCATSIRGQNYNEQFFGPGTRLTVL.

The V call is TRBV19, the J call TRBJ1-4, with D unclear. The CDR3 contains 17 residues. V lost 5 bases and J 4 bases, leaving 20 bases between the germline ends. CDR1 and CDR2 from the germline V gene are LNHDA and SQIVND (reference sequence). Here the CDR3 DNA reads TGTGCCAGTAGTGCCCAGGACGCATCTTTCGGTAATGAAAAACTGTTTTTT. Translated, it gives CASSAQDASFGNEKLFF. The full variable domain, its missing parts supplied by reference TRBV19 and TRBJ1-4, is DGGITQSPKYLFRKEGQNVTLSCEQNLNHDAMYWYRQDPGQGLRLIYYSQIVNDFQKGDIAEGYSVSREKKESFPLTVTSAQKNPTAFYLCASSAQDASFGNEKLFFGSGTQLSVL.

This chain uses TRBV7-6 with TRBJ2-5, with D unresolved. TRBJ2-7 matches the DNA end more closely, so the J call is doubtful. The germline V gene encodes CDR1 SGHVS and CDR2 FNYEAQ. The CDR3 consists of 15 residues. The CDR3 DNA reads TGTGCCAGCAGCTTAGGTGGAAGAGGAAACTACGAGCAGTACTTC. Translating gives CASSLGGRGNYEQYF.

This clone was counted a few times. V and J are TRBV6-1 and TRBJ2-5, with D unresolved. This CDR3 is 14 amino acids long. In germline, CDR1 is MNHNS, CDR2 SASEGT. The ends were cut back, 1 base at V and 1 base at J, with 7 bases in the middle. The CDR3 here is CASSEGPGQETQYF. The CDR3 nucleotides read TGTGCCAGCAGTGAAGGGCCGGGCCAAGAGACCCAGTACTTC.

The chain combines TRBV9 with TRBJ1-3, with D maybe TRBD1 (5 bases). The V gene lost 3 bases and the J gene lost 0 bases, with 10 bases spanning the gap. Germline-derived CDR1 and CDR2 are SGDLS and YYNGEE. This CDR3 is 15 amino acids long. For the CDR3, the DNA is TGTGCCAGCAGCGCTGGGGGAGGCTCTGGAAACACCATATATTTT. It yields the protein CASSAGGGSGNTIYF.

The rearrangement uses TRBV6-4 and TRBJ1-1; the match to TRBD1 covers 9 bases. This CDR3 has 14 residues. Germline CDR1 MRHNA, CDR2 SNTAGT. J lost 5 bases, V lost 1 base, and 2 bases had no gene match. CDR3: CASSDLGTGTEAFF. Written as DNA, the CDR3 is TGTGCCAGCAGTGACTTAGGGACAGGGACTGAAGCTTTCTTT.

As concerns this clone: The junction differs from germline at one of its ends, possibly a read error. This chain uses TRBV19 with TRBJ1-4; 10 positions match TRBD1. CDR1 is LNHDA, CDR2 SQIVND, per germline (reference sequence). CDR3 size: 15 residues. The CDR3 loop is CASSIWDRGIEKLLF. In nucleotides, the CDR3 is TGTGCCAGTAGTATATGGGACAGGGGAATTGAAAAACTGCTTTTT.

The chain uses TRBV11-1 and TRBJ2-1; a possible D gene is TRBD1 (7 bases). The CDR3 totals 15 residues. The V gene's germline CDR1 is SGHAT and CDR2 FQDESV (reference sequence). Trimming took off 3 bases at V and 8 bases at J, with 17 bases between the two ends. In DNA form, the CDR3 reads TGTGCCAGCAGCTTCGGATTGACAGGGAGGTATGAGCAGTTCTTC. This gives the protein CASSFGLTGRYEQFF.

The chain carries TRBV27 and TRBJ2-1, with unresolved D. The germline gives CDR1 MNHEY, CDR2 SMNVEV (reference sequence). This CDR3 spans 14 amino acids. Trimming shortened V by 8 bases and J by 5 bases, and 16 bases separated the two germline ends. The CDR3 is CASGTSHADNEQFF. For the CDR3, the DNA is TGTGCCAGCGGTACGAGCCATGCGGACAATGAGCAGTTCTTC.

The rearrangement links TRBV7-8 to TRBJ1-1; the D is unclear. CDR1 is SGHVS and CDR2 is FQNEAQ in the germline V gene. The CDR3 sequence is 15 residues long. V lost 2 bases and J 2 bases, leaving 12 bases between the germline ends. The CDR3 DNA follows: TGTGCCAGCAGCTTATCTTTTGGGGAAAACACTGAAGCTTTCTTT. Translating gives CASSLSFGENTEAFF.

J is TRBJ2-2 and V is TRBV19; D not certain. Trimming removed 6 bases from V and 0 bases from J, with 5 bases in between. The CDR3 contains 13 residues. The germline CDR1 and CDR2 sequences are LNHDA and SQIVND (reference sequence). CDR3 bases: TGTGCCAGTAGACAGCCGAACACCGGGGAGCTGTTTTTT. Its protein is CASRQPNTGELFF.

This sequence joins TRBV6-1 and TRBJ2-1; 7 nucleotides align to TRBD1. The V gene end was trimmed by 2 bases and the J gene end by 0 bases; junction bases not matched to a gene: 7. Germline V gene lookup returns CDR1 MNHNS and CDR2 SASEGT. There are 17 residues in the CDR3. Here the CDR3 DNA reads TGTGCCAGCAGTGAACCCGAGGACAGGCCCTCCTACAATGAGCAGTTCTTC. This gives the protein CASSEPEDRPSYNEQFF.

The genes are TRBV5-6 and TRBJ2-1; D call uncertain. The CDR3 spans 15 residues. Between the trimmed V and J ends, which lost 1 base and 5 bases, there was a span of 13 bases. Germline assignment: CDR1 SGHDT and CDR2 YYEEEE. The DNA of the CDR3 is TGTGCCAGCAGCTTGTTCCTCGGACCCGACAATGAGCAGTTCTTC. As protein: CASSLFLGPDNEQFF.

This CDR3 is CASSDGVGGQGASYEQYF. CDR3 bases: TGTGCCAGCAGTGACGGGGTCGGGGGACAGGGGGCCTCCTACGAGCAGTACTTC. The chain is built from TRBV6-1 and TRBJ2-7, with 12 bases matching TRBD1. CDR3 length equals 18 residues. V gave up 3 bases and J gave up 0 bases; unmatched junction bases: 9. From germline, CDR1 is MNHNS and CDR2 SASEGT.

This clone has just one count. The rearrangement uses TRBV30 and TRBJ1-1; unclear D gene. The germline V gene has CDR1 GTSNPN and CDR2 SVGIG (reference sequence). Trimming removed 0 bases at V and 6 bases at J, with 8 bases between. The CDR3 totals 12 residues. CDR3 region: CAWSVTTPEAFF. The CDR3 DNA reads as TGTGCCTGGAGTGTAACGACCCCTGAAGCTTTCTTT.